The sequence of this TCR beta chain was determined in a study of blood T cell repertoires in COVID-19. About the research overall: Samples came from the United States, Italy and Spain, spanning acute and convalescent COVID-19. In each case, the material was cDNA or gDNA derived from T cells, B-cell-depleted T cells, or PBMCs.

Comments on this clone: Within the sample, other DNA sequences also encode this same CDR3.

This CDR3 contains 13 residues. Trimming pared 3 bases from V and 0 bases from J, leaving 6 bases between. Per the study methods: Cell counts per sample came from amplifying reference gene primers. TCRdb's copy holds only in-frame clones and misses some; the assay was immunoSEQ multiplex PCR. V and J calls and clone size are given by that table; D and trimming were obtained from the DNA. The table lists more than 250,000 clones, more than 75% of them singletons. Material for sequencing was PBMCs or T cells enriched from blood (not recorded which). V usage is TRBV12-3 or TRBV12-4 and J usage is TRBJ2-7; D is perhaps TRBD1 (6 bases). The sequence was collected from a woman under 30 who had recovered from COVID-19. The CDR3 here is CASSLDSSYEQYF. CDR3 DNA: TGTGCCAGCAGTTTGGACAGCTCCTACGAGCAGTACTTC.